The next 17 T cell receptor beta chains were all read from a single sample in a study of T cell responses to AZD1222 COVID-19 vaccine. Clones were read by immunoSEQ multiplex PCR, and TCRdb kept only the in-frame ones, dropping some. The table lists 150,000 to 170,000 clones, 88% of them singletons, with 3% to 3.5% in the top ten. The sequencing here drew on peripheral blood, taken on day 0 of AZD1222 vaccination. The receptors originated from an adult in good health.

J is TRBJ2-5 and V is TRBV18; no firm D call. The CDR3 consists of 14 residues. V was pared by 2 bases and J by 5 bases, with 12 bases between. CDR1 and CDR2 from the germline V gene are KGHSH and LQKENI. Here the CDR3 reads CASSPSSVGETQYF. The CDR3 region has the DNA TGTGCCAGCTCACCATCTTCTGTCGGGGAGACCCAGTACTTC.

This chain uses TRBV28 with TRBJ2-5, with D possibly TRBD2 on 7 matching bases. Trimming took off 2 bases at V and 0 bases at J, with 19 bases between the two ends. CDR3 length: 18 amino acids. Germline V gene sequence: CDR1 MDHEN, CDR2 SYDVKM. CDR3 sequence: CASSLSAWRGPYQETQYF. The CDR3 nucleotides read TGTGCCAGCAGTTTAAGTGCCTGGCGGGGGCCCTACCAAGAGACCCAGTACTTC.

The chain combines TRBV7-2 with TRBJ2-1; a weak D match, TRBD1 (6 bases). This CDR3 has 13 residues. Germline V gene sequence: CDR1 SGHTA, CDR2 FQGNSA. The V end was cut by 1 base, the J end by 8 bases, with 9 bases between. The CDR3 nucleotides read TGTGCCAGCAGCTTAGAAAGGGGGTATGAGCAGTTCTTC. Amino acids: CASSLERGYEQFF.

The chain couples TRBV18 to TRBJ1-6; 11 bases are shared with TRBD1. The CDR3 totals 16 residues. Per the germline V gene, CDR1 is KGHSH and CDR2 is LQKENI. V lost 3 bases to trimming and J lost 6 bases; unmatched junction nucleotides: 4. The CDR3 bases are TGTGCCAGCTCACCTCTCGGGACAGGGGGTAATTCACCCCTCCACTTT. Its protein is CASSPLGTGGNSPLHF.

The chain employs TRBV2 and TRBJ2-1, with D unresolved. Trimming left V 5 bases short and J 5 bases short, with 4 bases between. CDR1 and CDR2 (germline): SNHLY, FYNNEI. This CDR3 has 11 residues. Written as DNA, the CDR3 is TGTGCCAGCAGTCTAGACAATGAGCAGTTCTTC. Its protein product is CASSLDNEQFF.

The chain joins TRBV28 to TRBJ1-1; D remains ambiguous. This CDR3 has 14 amino acids. CDR1 MDHEN and CDR2 SYDVKM come from the germline V gene. V was cut by 3 bases and J by 5 bases, with 13 bases left in between. CDR3 in DNA: TGTGCCAGCAGTTTCCAGCGGCAGCAGACTGAAGCTTTCTTT. It yields the protein CASSFQRQQTEAFF. Using reference TRBV28 and TRBJ1-1 for the parts outside the CDR3, the full variable domain is DVKVTQSSRYLVKRTGEKVFLECVQDMDHENMFWYRQDPGLGLRLIYFSYDVKMKEKGDIPEGYSVSREKKERFSLILESASTNQTSMYLCASSFQRQQTEAFFGQGTRLTVV.

V gene TRBV6-6 combines with J gene TRBJ1-5; 9 bases agree with TRBD1. Germline lookup yields CDR1 MNHNY and CDR2 SVGAGI (reference sequence). The CDR3 is made up of 15 amino acids. Germline trimming cut 6 bases from V and 4 bases from J; bases unmatched to any gene: 7. This chain's CDR3 is CASRETGGANQPQHF. The CDR3 DNA sequence: TGTGCCAGCAGAGAAACAGGGGGCGCGAATCAGCCCCAGCATTTT.

The chain uses TRBV5-4 and TRBJ1-1; D uncertain. Between the trimmed V and J ends, which lost 2 bases and 1 base, there was a span of 6 bases. The CDR3 runs to 13 residues. Per the germline V gene, CDR1 is SGHNT and CDR2 is YYREEE (reference sequence). The CDR3 sequence: CASSFGRNTEAFF. CDR3 coding DNA: TGTGCCAGCAGCTTTGGCAGGAACACTGAAGCTTTCTTT.

DNA for the CDR3: TGTGCCAGCAGTTTCGAGGGGGCGGGGGAGCAGTACTTC. Residues: CASSFEGAGEQYF. The V call is TRBV28, the J call TRBJ2-7; the D gene is possibly TRBD1 (7 bases). In germline, CDR1 is MDHEN, CDR2 SYDVKM. The CDR3 sequence is 13 residues long. Between the trimmed V and J ends, which lost 3 bases and 7 bases, there was a span of 13 bases.

This chain uses TRBV6-4 with TRBJ1-3; D call uncertain. CDR1 is MRHNA and CDR2 is SNTAGT in the germline V gene. The CDR3 runs 17 residues. V was pared by 6 bases and J by 0 bases, with 18 bases between. This CDR3 reads CASRGSTLIVSGNTIYF. The CDR3 coding sequence is TGTGCCAGCAGGGGCTCCACCTTGATTGTCTCTGGAAACACCATATATTTT.

The chain joins TRBV19 to TRBJ1-1, with 7 bases fitting TRBD1. V shed 2 bases and J 4 bases; nucleotides not matched to a gene: 4. CDR3 length: 14 amino acids. From germline, CDR1 is LNHDA and CDR2 SQIVND (reference sequence). The CDR3 DNA is TGTGCCAGTAGTATAAGACAGGGAAGCACTGAAGCTTTCTTT. As protein: CASSIRQGSTEAFF.

In its sample, this clone was seen once. V gene TRBV7-2 combines with J gene TRBJ1-1; tentative D call: TRBD1 (5 bases). The CDR3 is made up of 13 amino acids. Trimming left V 6 bases short and J 4 bases short, with 12 bases between. The germline V gene has CDR1 SGHTA and CDR2 FQGNSA. The CDR3 DNA reads TGTGCCAGCAGGAGAGGGGCAGGCACTGAAGCTTTCTTT. This encodes CASRRGAGTEAFF.

CDR3: CASSDTGPLSGNTIYF. The CDR3 DNA reads TGTGCCAGCAGCGACACTGGACCTCTCTCTGGAAACACCATATATTTT. The chain employs TRBV9 and TRBJ1-3; the D is unclear. V lost 3 bases and J 0 bases, leaving 13 bases between the germline ends. CDR3 length: 16 residues. Germline CDR1 is SGDLS and CDR2 is YYNGEE.

The chain carries TRBV12-3 or TRBV12-4 and TRBJ2-2; D ambiguous. The CDR3 contains 11 residues. V was cut by 3 bases and J by 8 bases, with 4 bases left in between. The CDR3: CASSLSGELFF. CDR3 sequence (DNA): TGTGCCAGCAGTTTGAGTGGGGAGCTGTTTTTT.

The chain links TRBV4-2 to TRBJ1-1; no clear D gene. Per the germline V gene, CDR1 is LGHNA and CDR2 is YNFKEQ. The CDR3 has 14 amino acids. The V gene lost 1 base and the J gene lost 2 bases, with 8 bases spanning the gap. DNA of the CDR3: TGTGCCAGCAGCCAAGGGCAGCATAACACTGAAGCTTTCTTT. Its translation is CASSQGQHNTEAFF.

V and J are TRBV5-1 and TRBJ2-2, with a weak D call TRBD1 (5 bases). The germline V gene has CDR1 SGHRS and CDR2 YFSETQ. This CDR3 spans 16 amino acids. V was cut by 1 base and J by 3 bases, with 13 bases left in between. The CDR3 DNA reads TGCGCCAGCAGCTTGAGGGGCAGGCCTGACACCGGGGAGCTGTTTTTT. It translates to CASSLRGRPDTGELFF.

The rearrangement links TRBV5-1 to TRBJ2-3, with 11 bases matching TRBD2. The CDR3 loop spans 17 amino acids. Germline V gene sequence: CDR1 SGHRS, CDR2 YFSETQ. The V segment lost 0 bases and the J segment 5 bases; nucleotides outside the gene matches: 8. CDR3 region: CASSLGYSGGAIDTQYF. CDR3 nucleotides: TGCGCCAGCAGCTTGGGCTATAGCGGGGGGGCGATAGATACGCAGTATTTT.